This T cell receptor beta chain emerged from a study of blood T cell repertoires in COVID-19. The CDR3 sequence is 13 residues long. V lost 3 bases and J 8 bases, leaving 13 bases between the germline ends. Profiled with immunoSEQ multiplex PCR; TCRdb holds only in-frame clones, not every one. The sample lists about 270,000 clones, over 75% occurring once. The source of this sequence is a human donor in a cohort sampled during active COVID-19. This rearrangement joins TRBV12-3 or TRBV12-4 to TRBJ1-2; D unresolved. Sequences were obtained from peripheral blood. This CDR3 reads CASSFWRERGYTF. CDR3 in DNA: TGTGCCAGCAGTTTTTGGCGGGAAAGAGGCTACACCTTC.